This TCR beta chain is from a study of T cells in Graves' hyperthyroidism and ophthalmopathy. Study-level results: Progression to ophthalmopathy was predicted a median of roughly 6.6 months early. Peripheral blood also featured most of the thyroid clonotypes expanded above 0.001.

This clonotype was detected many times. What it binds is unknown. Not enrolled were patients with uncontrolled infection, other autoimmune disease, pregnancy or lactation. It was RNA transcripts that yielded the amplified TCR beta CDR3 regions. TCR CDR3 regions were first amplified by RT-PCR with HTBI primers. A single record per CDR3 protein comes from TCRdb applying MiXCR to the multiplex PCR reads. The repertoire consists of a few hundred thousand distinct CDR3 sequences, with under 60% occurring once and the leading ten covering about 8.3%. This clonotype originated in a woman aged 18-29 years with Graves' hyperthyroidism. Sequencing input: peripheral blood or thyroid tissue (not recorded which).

CDR3 in DNA: TGTGCCACCAGCAGAGTTTCCCGGGAAGATGAAAAACTGTTTTTT. Its protein is CATSRVSREDEKLFF. The chain couples TRBV15 to TRBJ1-4; D remains ambiguous. From germline, CDR1 is LNHNV and CDR2 YYDKDF (reference sequence). The CDR3 is 15 residues long. V lost 1 base and J 6 bases, leaving 12 bases between the germline ends.